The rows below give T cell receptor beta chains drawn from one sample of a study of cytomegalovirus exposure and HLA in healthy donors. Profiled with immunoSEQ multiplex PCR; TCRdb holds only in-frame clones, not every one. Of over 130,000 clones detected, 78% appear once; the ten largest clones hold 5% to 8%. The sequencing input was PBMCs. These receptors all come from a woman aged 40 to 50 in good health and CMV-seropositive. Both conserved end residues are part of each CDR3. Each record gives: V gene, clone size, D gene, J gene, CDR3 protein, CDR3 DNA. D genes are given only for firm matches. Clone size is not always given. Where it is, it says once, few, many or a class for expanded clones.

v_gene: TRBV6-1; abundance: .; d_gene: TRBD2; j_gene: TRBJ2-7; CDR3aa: CASRRTSGYEQYF; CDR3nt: TGTGCCAGCAGGAGGACTAGCGGCTACGAGCAGTACTTC
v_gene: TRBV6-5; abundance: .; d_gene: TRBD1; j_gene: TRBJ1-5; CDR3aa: CASSATGGAQPQHF; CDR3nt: TGTGCCAGCAGTGCAACAGGGGGGGCTCAGCCCCAGCATTTT
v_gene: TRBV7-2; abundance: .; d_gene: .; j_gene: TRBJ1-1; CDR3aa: CASSYRVNTEAFF; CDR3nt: TGTGCCAGCAGCTACAGGGTTAACACTGAAGCTTTCTTT
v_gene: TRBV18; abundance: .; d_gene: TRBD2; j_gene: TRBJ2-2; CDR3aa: CASSPAAGGGTGELFF; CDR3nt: TGTGCCAGCTCACCAGCGGCGGGAGGAGGAACCGGGGAGCTGTTTTTT
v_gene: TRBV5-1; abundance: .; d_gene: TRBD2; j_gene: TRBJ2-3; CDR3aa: CASSSLAGSTDTQYF; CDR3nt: TGCGCCAGCAGCTCCTTAGCGGGTAGCACAGATACGCAGTATTTT
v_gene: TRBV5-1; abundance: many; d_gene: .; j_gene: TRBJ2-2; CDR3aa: CASSLALSNTGELFF; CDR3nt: TGCGCCAGCAGCTTGGCCTTATCCAACACCGGGGAGCTGTTTTTT
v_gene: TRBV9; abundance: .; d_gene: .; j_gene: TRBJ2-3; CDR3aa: CASSPSPVDTQYF; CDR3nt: TGTGCCAGCAGCCCTTCGCCAGTGGATACGCAGTATTTT
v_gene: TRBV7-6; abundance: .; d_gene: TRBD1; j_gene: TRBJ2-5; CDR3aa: CASSLGAGTAPRQETQYF; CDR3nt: TGTGCCAGCAGCTTAGGCGCTGGGACAGCCCCCCGACAAGAGACCCAGTACTTC
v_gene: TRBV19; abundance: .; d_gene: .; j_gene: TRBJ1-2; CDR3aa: CASSIYGMSYGYTF; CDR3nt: TGTGCCAGTAGTATTTACGGGATGAGCTATGGCTACACCTTC
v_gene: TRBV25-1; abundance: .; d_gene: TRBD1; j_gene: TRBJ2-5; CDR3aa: CASSAQGQGQETQYF; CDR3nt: TGTGCCAGCAGTGCGCAAGGACAGGGTCAAGAGACCCAGTACTTC
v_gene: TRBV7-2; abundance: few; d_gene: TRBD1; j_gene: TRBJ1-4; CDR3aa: CASSLALPGQANEKLFF; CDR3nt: TGTGCCAGCAGCTTAGCGCTCCCGGGACAGGCTAATGAAAAACTGTTTTTT
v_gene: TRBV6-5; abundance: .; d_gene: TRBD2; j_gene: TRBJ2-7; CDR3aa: CASRGLAYEQYF; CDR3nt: TGTGCCAGCAGGGGACTAGCGTACGAGCAGTACTTC
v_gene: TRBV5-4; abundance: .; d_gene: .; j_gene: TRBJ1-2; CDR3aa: CASSLRDFNYGYTF; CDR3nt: TGTGCCAGCAGCTTAAGGGACTTTAACTATGGCTACACCTTC
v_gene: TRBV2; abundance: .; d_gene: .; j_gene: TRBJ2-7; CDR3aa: CASSAHYEQYF; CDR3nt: TGTGCCAGCAGTGCCCACTACGAGCAGTACTTC
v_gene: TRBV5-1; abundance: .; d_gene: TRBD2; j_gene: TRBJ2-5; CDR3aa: CASSLAPSGRAQETQYF; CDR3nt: TGCGCCAGCAGCTTGGCCCCTAGCGGGAGGGCGCAGGAGACCCAGTACTTC
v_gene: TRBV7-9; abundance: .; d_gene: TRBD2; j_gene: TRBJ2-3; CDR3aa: CASSLLAGGRADTQYF; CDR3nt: TGTGCCAGCAGCCTACTAGCGGGAGGCAGGGCAGATACGCAGTATTTT
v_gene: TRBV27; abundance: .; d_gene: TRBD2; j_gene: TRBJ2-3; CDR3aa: CASRPLAGGSDTQYF; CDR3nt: TGTGCCAGCAGGCCTCTGGCGGGAGGGTCAGATACGCAGTATTTT